The T cell receptor beta chain under discussion was sequenced for a study of blood T cell repertoires in COVID-19. This CDR3 is 15 amino acids long. Germline V gene sequence: CDR1 ENHRY, CDR2 SYGVKD. Using immunoSEQ multiplex PCR, the repertoire was profiled, and TCRdb retains in-frame clones only, with some absent. The sample consists of approximately 140,000 clones, under 90% of them appearing once. This sequence joins TRBV10-3 and TRBJ2-2, with D perhaps TRBD1 (7 bases). Sequencing was performed on peripheral blood. The sequence was obtained from a human donor in a cohort sampled during active COVID-19. CDR3 nucleotide sequence: TGTGCTACCCAGGGGGGTCCTGGGAACACCGGGGAGCTGTTTTTT. This codes for CATQGGPGNTGELFF.